The subject of this entry is one T cell receptor beta chain. The data originate from a study of graft-versus-host responses after intestinal transplantation. Germline CDR1 reads SGDLS; CDR2 reads YYNGEE. This CDR3 contains 14 residues. The V end lost 0 bases, the J end lost 2 bases, and 8 bases lay between the germline ends. Method: immunoSEQ multiplex PCR; TCRdb's copy keeps in-frame clones and lacks some. The sample yields about 18,000 clones, over 35% seen once. This sequence joins TRBV9 and TRBJ1-2; D is undetermined. The TCR sequence derives from a human patient who received an intestinal transplant. Sequenced material: alloreactive CD4+ T cells from a mixed lymphocyte reaction culture, taken before intestinal transplant. Subset reported: CFSE-low proliferating T cells sorted from roughly six-day pre-transplant mixed lymphocyte reaction (GvH or HvG direction). The CDR3: CASSVGGRNYGYTF. The CDR3 nucleotides are TGTGCCAGCAGCGTAGGTGGGCGGAACTATGGCTACACCTTC.